Each of the 15 T cell receptor beta chains below was sequenced from the same sample in a study of technical replicates of blood from a few donors. The method was immunoSEQ multiplex PCR; TCRdb's version includes in-frame clones alone and lacks a portion of them. Of about 56,000 clones listed, around 95% were seen once; the top ten hold about 4%. Material for sequencing was PBMCs. Source of these receptors: a human donor in good health. Some clones in this sample may be carry-over from other donors' samples.

The CDR3 DNA follows: TGTGCCAGTACCCAGACAGGGGCCAACACCGGGGAGCTGTTTTTT. Translated: CASTQTGANTGELFF. The rearrangement links TRBV19 to TRBJ2-2; 8 bases match TRBD1. The CDR3 covers 15 residues. CDR1 and CDR2 (germline): LNHDA, SQIVND (reference sequence). Trimming removed 7 bases from V and 2 bases from J; junction bases left unmatched: 6.

The rearrangement links TRBV4-3 to TRBJ1-3, with D uncertain. Trimming removed 1 base from V and 10 bases from J, with 14 bases in between. The CDR3 loop spans 14 amino acids. Germline values: CDR1 LGHNA, CDR2 YSLEER. The CDR3: CASSQGSGVNTIYF. In nucleotides, the CDR3 is TGCGCCAGCAGCCAAGGTTCCGGAGTGAATACCATATATTTT.

The rearrangement links TRBV9 to TRBJ2-1, with 13 bases identical to TRBD2. The CDR3 consists of 20 residues. With V trimmed by 0 bases and J by 1 base, 10 bases remained unmatched. Per germline, CDR1 SGDLS and CDR2 YYNGEE. The CDR3 DNA reads TGTGCCAGCAGCGTAGGGGCGGGGACTAGCGGGATCGGGTCCTACAATGAGCAGTTCTTC. This codes for CASSVGAGTSGIGSYNEQFF.

This rearrangement joins TRBV4-2 to TRBJ2-3, with D perhaps matching TRBD2 (5 bases). The CDR3 length is 15 residues. V was clipped by 0 bases and J by 1 base, with 8 bases between them. CDR1 is LGHNA and CDR2 is YNFKEQ in the germline V gene. CDR3 bases: TGTGCCAGCAGCCAAGATCTAGCCCGCACAGATACGCAGTATTTT. Translated: CASSQDLARTDTQYF.

V usage is TRBV4-3 and J usage is TRBJ2-3; 7 nucleotides line up with TRBD2. Germline CDR1 LGHNA, CDR2 YSLEER. The CDR3 consists of 13 residues. V was clipped by 0 bases and J by 13 bases; unmatched bases: 7. The CDR3 protein is CASSQDPGGEKYF. The CDR3 DNA follows: TGCGCCAGCAGCCAAGATCCGGGAGGAGAAAAGTATTTT.

This clone is labeled medium-sized. The same CDR3 can be traced to other DNA sequences in this sample. The chain links TRBV5-1 to TRBJ2-1, with 9 bases lining up with TRBD2. Trimming removed 2 bases from V and 4 bases from J; junction bases left unmatched: 1. Germline V gene lookup returns CDR1 SGHRS and CDR2 YFSETQ. This CDR3 is 14 amino acids long. The DNA of the CDR3 is TGCGCCAGCAGCTTAAGCGGGGGGTACAATGAGCAGTTCTTC. It specifies CASSLSGGYNEQFF.

This rearrangement joins TRBV7-2 to TRBJ2-7; TRBD2 aligns across 11 bases. The J segment lost 5 bases and the V segment lost 5 bases, leaving 17 bases of the junction unmatched. Germline assignment: CDR1 SGHTA and CDR2 FQGNSA. The CDR3 has 18 amino acids. The CDR3 loop reads CASSISGTSGSGSHEQYF. The CDR3 DNA reads TGTGCCAGCAGCATTTCCGGGACTAGCGGCAGTGGGTCCCACGAGCAGTACTTC.

The chain recombines TRBV6-1 with TRBJ1-5; the match to TRBD1 covers 7 bases. Germline CDR1 reads MNHNS; CDR2 reads SASEGT. The CDR3 has 15 residues. With 6 bases clipped from V and 3 bases from J, the junction kept 8 bases outside the gene matches. The CDR3 coding sequence is TGTGCCAGCAGGGAGGGACAGACAGTCAATCAGCCCCAGCATTTT. This encodes CASREGQTVNQPQHF.

This clone was seen a single time. V and J are TRBV6-5 and TRBJ2-5; D is perhaps TRBD2 (5 bases). The V and J ends lost 7 bases and 7 bases respectively, with 16 bases between them. CDR3 length: 13 amino acids. Germline CDR1 and CDR2: MNHEY and SVGAGI. The CDR3 loop reads CASNLSPGMTQYF. CDR3 sequence (DNA): TGTGCCAGCAACTTGAGCCCGGGAATGACCCAGTACTTC.

V and J are TRBV5-4 and TRBJ2-3; 8 positions agree with TRBD1. Germline values: CDR1 SGHNT, CDR2 YYREEE (reference sequence). The CDR3 has 15 amino acids. After removal of 4 bases from V and 5 bases from J, the junction contained 9 bases not matched to a gene. CDR3: CASSPKQGEVDTQYF. In nucleotides, the CDR3 is TGTGCCAGCAGCCCAAAACAGGGGGAGGTAGATACGCAGTATTTT.

The chain links TRBV29-1 to TRBJ2-1; D not resolved. The CDR3 has 13 residues. With 8 bases removed from V and 2 bases from J, the gap between germline ends came to 13 bases. The V gene's germline CDR1 is SQVTM and CDR2 ANQGSEA. The CDR3 bases are TGCAGCACGGATCAAGACACCTACAATGAGCAGTTCTTC. The encoded protein is CSTDQDTYNEQFF.

The rearrangement joins TRBV6-4 to TRBJ1-2, with 7 nucleotides matching TRBD1. With V trimmed by 3 bases and J by 4 bases, 8 bases remained unmatched. Germline loops: CDR1 MRHNA, CDR2 SNTAGT. The CDR3 sequence is 15 residues long. The CDR3 DNA reads TGTGCCAGCAGTGAGGCCGCCGGGACAGCCTATGGCTACACCTTC. As protein: CASSEAAGTAYGYTF.

This clone is termed medium-sized. The V gene is TRBV5-6, the J gene TRBJ2-7; 15 nucleotides agree with TRBD2. CDR1 and CDR2 (germline): SGHDT, YYEEEE. The CDR3 runs to 15 residues. V was pared by 4 bases and J by 3 bases, with 2 bases of the junction left unmatched. This CDR3 reads CASSGGLAGGYEQYF. CDR3 bases: TGTGCCAGCAGCGGGGGACTAGCGGGGGGCTACGAGCAGTACTTC.

The chain couples TRBV29-1 to TRBJ2-1, with D possibly TRBD2 on 6 matching bases. V was clipped by 7 bases and J by 4 bases, with 11 bases between them. There are 12 residues in the CDR3. Germline CDR1 is SQVTM and CDR2 is ANQGSEA. DNA of the CDR3: TGCAGCGCAGAAAGCGGGTACAATGAGCAGTTCTTC. It yields the protein CSAESGYNEQFF.

The V and J genes are TRBV4-3 and TRBJ2-1, with TRBD2 matching 9 bases. The germline V gene has CDR1 LGHNA and CDR2 YSLEER. J was trimmed by 3 bases and V by 4 bases; bases with no gene match: 10. The CDR3 spans 17 residues. CDR3 DNA sequence: TGCGCCAGCAGCCCGTCGAGTGTAGCGGGAGTCTACAATGAGCAGTTCTTC. This sequence encodes CASSPSSVAGVYNEQFF.